The 2 T cell receptor beta chains listed next were all sequenced from one sample in a study of blood T cell repertoires in COVID-19. Generated by immunoSEQ multiplex PCR, the TCRdb table keeps only in-frame clones and is missing some. The sample lists fewer than 250,000 clones, roughly 80% occurring once. The sequenced material came from peripheral blood. These receptors were obtained from a woman of 80 years or more with COVID-19, enrolled during active disease.

This chain connects TRBV11-3 to TRBJ2-7; D might be TRBD2 (5 bases). V shed 7 bases and J shed 6 bases, with 22 bases lying between them. The length of the CDR3 is 15 residues. Germline V gene sequence: CDR1 SGHNT, CDR2 YENEEA. The CDR3 region is CASTAGVRPGGEQYV. The CDR3 nucleotides are TGTGCCAGCACCGCCGGGGTAAGACCTGGCGGCGAGCAGTACGTC.

This sequence joins TRBV5-1 and TRBJ1-1; D call uncertain. V lost 4 bases to trimming and J lost 6 bases, with 10 bases between them. Germline lookup yields CDR1 SGHRS and CDR2 YFSETQ. This CDR3 is built from 12 residues. CDR3 sequence: CASSLLRSEAFF. The CDR3 DNA reads TGCGCCAGCAGCCTGTTGAGGTCTGAAGCTTTCTTT.